This T cell receptor beta chain was recovered during a study of regulatory T cells in long-lasting Graves disease. The time point here: newly diagnosed GD, antithyroid drugs for less than 3 months. After RNA was extracted from PBMCs, the TCR library was made from it. A roughly 8.6-milliliter sample of peripheral blood was drawn into EDTA tubes. Construction of TCR beta libraries relied on iRepertoire HTBI primers and on Arm-PCR targeting CDR3 regions. TCRdb re-derived calls from the multiplex PCR reads in MiXCR, one entry per CDR3 protein. Among 400,000 to 500,000 distinct CDR3 sequences, about 17% were seen once, and the ten largest hold 23%. Study-wide results and caveats: Persistent disease samples used TRBV28, TRBJ1-2 and TRBJ2-5 preferentially. TCR diversity in persistent Graves' patients was below that of newly diagnosed ones.

The CDR3 has 15 amino acids. Trimming took off 0 bases at V and 1 base at J, with 8 bases between the two ends. The germline gives CDR1 SGHKS, CDR2 YYEKEE (reference sequence). The table lists this clonotype with a few counts. Its antigen is unknown. This sample also appeared in a second study, on T cells in Graves' hyperthyroidism and ophthalmopathy. That paper notes: The model identified upcoming ophthalmopathy a median 6.5 months ahead of onset.

J is TRBJ2-1 and V is TRBV5-5; the D is unclear. The source was peripheral blood mononuclear cells (PBMCs), collected at new diagnosis, from a patient treated with antithyroid drugs. This sequence originates from a woman aged 18-29 years with Graves disease. The CDR3 region has the DNA TGTGCCAGCAGCTTGGAATCAGTTTCCTACAATGAGCAGTTCTTC. It codes for CASSLESVSYNEQFF.